Given below is one T cell receptor (beta chain) in context. Trimming removed 4 bases from V and 5 bases from J, with 17 bases in between. CDR1 LGHNA and CDR2 YSLEER come from the germline V gene. The CDR3 runs 15 residues. Per the original methods: Amplification of reference gene primers provided the estimated nucleated cell counts. The method was immunoSEQ multiplex PCR; TCRdb's version includes in-frame clones alone and lacks a portion of them. V and J calls plus clone size are reproduced from that table; the DNA served to infer D and trimming. The sample records about 140,000 clones, more than 65% being singletons. This specimen comes from a study of blood T cell repertoires in COVID-19. Study background: Sites across the United States, Italy and Spain contributed samples from acute and convalescent COVID-19. Sources were T cells, B-cell-depleted T cells, or PBMCs; the material itself was cDNA or gDNA.

The TCR comes from a man in his sixties with active or convalescent COVID-19. Sequencing was performed on peripheral blood. The chain links TRBV4-3 to TRBJ1-1, with D possibly being TRBD1 (5 bases). This chain's CDR3 is CASSRERGLGTEAFF. Here the CDR3 DNA reads TGCGCCAGCAGCCGAGAAAGGGGATTAGGGACTGAAGCTTTCTTT.